The 24 T cell receptor beta chains in this list originate from one sample, sequenced in a study of blood T cell repertoires in COVID-19. Produced via immunoSEQ multiplex PCR; TCRdb's table is partial and in-frame only. The repertoire consists of 270,000 or so clones, with 86% occurring once and the leading ten covering approximately 3%. The sample comprised peripheral blood. The receptors come from a woman in her thirties with active or convalescent COVID-19.

The J gene is TRBJ1-3, the V gene TRBV3-1 (or the pseudogene TRBV3-2); TRBD1 is a possible D gene (5 bases). In germline, CDR1 is LGHDT, CDR2 YNNKEL (reference sequence). Trimming cost V 4 bases and J 2 bases, with 12 bases left between them. The CDR3 covers 15 residues. This CDR3 is CASSRLGGAGNTIYF. CDR3 in DNA: TGTGCCAGCAGCCGGCTCGGGGGGGCTGGAAACACCATATATTTT.

This sequence joins TRBV4-1 and TRBJ2-2; D remains unclear. V dropped 1 base and J dropped 5 bases, with 11 bases sitting between them. Germline V CDR1 and CDR2: MGHRA, YSYEKL. The CDR3 totals 15 residues. The chain's CDR3 is CASSQVHERTGELFF. As DNA, the CDR3 is TGCGCCAGCAGCCAAGTACATGAGAGGACCGGGGAGCTGTTTTTT.

This chain connects TRBV2 to TRBJ1-1; perhaps TRBD1 as D (6 bases). The CDR3 is 16 residues long. CDR1 is SNHLY and CDR2 is FYNNEI in the germline V gene. The ends were cut back, 0 bases at V and 1 base at J, with 12 bases in the middle. The CDR3 reads CASSEARRGGNTEAFF. The DNA for the CDR3 is TGTGCCAGCAGTGAAGCCCGAAGGGGGGGGAACACTGAAGCTTTCTTT.

The chain couples TRBV4-2 to TRBJ2-3, with 10 bases identical to TRBD2. Germline CDR1 and CDR2: LGHNA and YNFKEQ. J was trimmed by 1 base and V by 0 bases; bases with no gene match: 13. This CDR3 is 20 amino acids long. In nucleotides, the CDR3 is TGTGCCAGCAGCCAAGATCTGGTCTTTGGGCTAGCGGGGGGCACAGATACGCAGTATTTT. Protein product: CASSQDLVFGLAGGTDTQYF.

The J gene is TRBJ2-7, the V gene TRBV18; 12 nucleotides line up with TRBD1. The CDR3 is 15 amino acids. Germline V gene lookup returns CDR1 KGHSH and CDR2 LQKENI. Trimming took 1 base from V and 6 from J; bases not matched to a gene: 4. The CDR3 DNA is TGTGCCAGCTCACCACTTGGGACAGGGGGCATCGAGCAGTACTTC. Translation: CASSPLGTGGIEQYF.

The CDR3 DNA sequence: TGTGCCAGCAGTCGACGGGACACTGAAGCTTTCTTT. It codes for CASSRRDTEAFF. The genes are TRBV6-5 and TRBJ1-1; D gene uncertain. The germline gives CDR1 MNHEY, CDR2 SVGAGI. The V and J ends lost 5 bases and 3 bases respectively, with 7 bases between them. The CDR3 is 12 residues long.

Concerning this clone itself: The same CDR3 also results from other DNA sequences found in this sample. This chain joins TRBV19 and TRBJ1-1; no reliable D call. The CDR3 totals 13 residues. Germline loops: CDR1 LNHDA, CDR2 SQIVND (reference sequence). Deletions cut 4 bases from V and 3 bases from J, with 9 bases between. CDR3 nucleotide sequence: TGTGCCAGTAGTACTCGACGGGACACTGAAGCTTTCTTT. This translates into CASSTRRDTEAFF. The full variable domain, with the rest looked up from reference TRBV19 and TRBJ1-1, is DGGITQSPKYLFRKEGQNVTLSCEQNLNHDAMYWYRQDPGQGLRLIYYSQIVNDFQKGDIAEGYSVSREKKESFPLTVTSAQKNPTAFYLCASSTRRDTEAFFGQGTRLTVV.

This clone was seen a single time. V and J are TRBV7-9 and TRBJ1-4; TRBD1 might be the D (5 bases). The CDR3 consists of 16 residues. Germline V gene lookup returns CDR1 SEHNR and CDR2 FQNEAQ (reference sequence). The ends were cut back, 0 bases at V and 7 bases at J, with 15 bases in the middle. The CDR3 reads CASSLAAGTWGEKLFF. The CDR3 DNA is TGTGCCAGCAGCTTAGCAGCCGGGACTTGGGGTGAAAAACTGTTTTTT.

The J gene is TRBJ1-3, the V gene TRBV3-1 (or the pseudogene TRBV3-2); D is perhaps TRBD1 (5 bases). Per germline, CDR1 LGHDT and CDR2 YNNKEL (reference sequence). The CDR3 covers 15 residues. Between the trimmed V and J ends, which lost 2 bases and 0 bases, there was a span of 8 bases. The CDR3 DNA is TGTGCCAGCAGCCAACGGACAACCTCTGGAAACACCATATATTTT. Its protein product is CASSQRTTSGNTIYF.

V usage is TRBV7-2 and J usage is TRBJ2-7, with D hard to call. Germline-derived CDR1 and CDR2 are SGHTA and FQGNSA. Trimming pared 4 bases from V and 1 base from J, leaving 11 bases between. CDR3 length: 14 residues. CDR3 loop: CASSYIMRSYEQYF. Written as DNA, the CDR3 is TGTGCCAGCAGCTACATTATGCGGTCCTACGAGCAGTACTTC.

The gene calls are TRBV18 and TRBJ1-2, with 12 bases matching TRBD1. Germline V gene lookup returns CDR1 KGHSH and CDR2 LQKENI. The CDR3 is made up of 16 amino acids. The ends lost 4 bases at V and 4 bases at J; junction bases unmatched: 7. CDR3: CASSRDRGRGGYGYTF. DNA for the CDR3: TGTGCCAGCTCACGGGACAGGGGGCGCGGGGGCTATGGCTACACCTTC.

This CDR3 is CASSLDAATNEKLFF. CDR3 DNA: TGCGCCAGCAGCTTGGACGCGGCAACTAATGAAAAACTGTTTTTT. This chain connects TRBV5-1 to TRBJ1-4; D not resolved. This CDR3 has 15 amino acids. Germline V gives CDR1 SGHRS, CDR2 YFSETQ. V was pared by 0 bases and J by 0 bases, with 6 bases between.

This clone came up once. This chain uses TRBV7-3 with TRBJ2-1, with D hard to call. Trimming removed 3 bases from V and 7 bases from J, with 16 bases in between. CDR3 length equals 15 residues. Germline CDR1 is SGHTA and CDR2 is FQGTGA. CDR3 sequence reads: CASSLSPTTLNEQFF. CDR3 DNA sequence: TGTGCCAGCAGCTTGTCCCCTACCACGCTAAATGAGCAGTTCTTC.

This rearrangement joins TRBV29-1 to TRBJ2-7; TRBD1 matches at 10 bases. Losses at the gene ends were 5 bases for V and 4 bases for J; bases not matched to a gene: 14. CDR3 length: 16 residues. CDR1 is SQVTM, CDR2 ANQGSEA, per germline. The DNA of the CDR3 is TGCAGCGTTTCAAGTCATGTTCGGACAGGGGGTTACGAGCAGTACTTC. Its translation is CSVSSHVRTGGYEQYF.

This clone was counted only a few times. The rearrangement joins TRBV7-2 to TRBJ1-5; D is undetermined. Trimming cost V 3 bases and J 6 bases, with 9 bases left between them. This CDR3 region has 13 residues. In germline, CDR1 is SGHTA, CDR2 FQGNSA. CDR3 bases: TGTGCCAGCAGCTTGGGCCGGCGTCAGCCCCAGCATTTT. Residues: CASSLGRRQPQHF.

The rearrangement links TRBV7-2 to TRBJ2-7; D remains unclear. Deletions cut 2 bases from V and 1 base from J, with 18 bases between. The CDR3 loop spans 17 amino acids. The germline CDR1 and CDR2 sequences are SGHTA and FQGNSA. CDR3: CASSLYPPIRHSYEQYF. The CDR3 coding sequence is TGTGCCAGCAGCTTATATCCCCCCATCAGACATTCCTACGAGCAGTACTTC.

This clone was seen a handful of times. The CDR3 spells CASAAETEAFF. CDR3 DNA: TGCGCCAGCGCTGCGGAAACTGAAGCTTTCTTT. This rearrangement joins TRBV5-1 to TRBJ1-1; D gene unclear. CDR1 and CDR2 (germline): SGHRS, YFSETQ. This CDR3 is 11 amino acids long. V lost 7 bases and J 5 bases, leaving 9 bases between the germline ends. The full variable domain, with the rest looked up from reference TRBV5-1 and TRBJ1-1, is KAGVTQTPRYLIKTRGQQVTLSCSPISGHRSVSWYQQTPGQGLQFLFEYFSETQRNKGNFPGRFSGRQFSNSRSEMNVSTLELGDSALYLCASAAETEAFFGQGTRLTVV.

The rearrangement links TRBV4-3 to TRBJ2-3; possibly TRBD1 for D (5 bases). Germline-derived CDR1 and CDR2 are LGHNA and YSLEER. Trimming pared 3 bases from V and 2 bases from J, leaving 9 bases between. This CDR3 is 14 amino acids long. The CDR3 bases are TGCGCCAGCAGCCACAGGGTTAACACAGATACGCAGTATTTT. Its protein product is CASSHRVNTDTQYF.

The J gene is TRBJ2-3, the V gene TRBV2, with D uncertain. The length of the CDR3 is 12 residues. Per the germline V gene, CDR1 is SNHLY and CDR2 is FYNNEI. Trimming pared 2 bases from V and 6 bases from J, leaving 6 bases between. The DNA for the CDR3 is TGTGCCAGCAGTGAATCCGTGGATACGCAGTATTTT. It is translated as CASSESVDTQYF.

The V gene is TRBV4-3, the J gene TRBJ2-1; D possibly corresponds to TRBD2 (7 bases). Germline V lookup: CDR1 LGHNA, CDR2 YSLEER. V was clipped by 5 bases and J by 2 bases, with 22 bases between them. The CDR3 loop spans 18 amino acids. This chain's CDR3 is CASSEVMAGATPYNEQFF. The CDR3 nucleotides read TGCGCCAGCAGCGAGGTCATGGCGGGGGCGACTCCCTACAATGAGCAGTTCTTC.

The chain links TRBV7-2 to TRBJ2-2; D is uncertain. The CDR3 runs 15 residues. Trimming took off 1 base at V and 0 bases at J, with 6 bases between the two ends. From germline, CDR1 is SGHTA and CDR2 FQGNSA. The CDR3 nucleotides read TGTGCCAGCAGCTTAGTTACAGCGAACACCGGGGAGCTGTTTTTT. It yields the protein CASSLVTANTGELFF.

This clone was seen only a few times. The chain joins TRBV6-4 to TRBJ1-6; perhaps TRBD1 as D (6 bases). This CDR3 is 15 amino acids long. Trimming pared 6 bases from V and 3 bases from J, leaving 12 bases between. Germline assignment: CDR1 MRHNA and CDR2 SNTAGT. CDR3 DNA sequence: TGTGCCAGCAGCCCGGGACACCTCTATAATTCACCCCTCCACTTT. Amino acid sequence: CASSPGHLYNSPLHF.

This rearrangement joins TRBV7-2 to TRBJ2-7; 8 bases are shared with TRBD2. This CDR3 contains 13 residues. The germline V gene has CDR1 SGHTA and CDR2 FQGNSA. V dropped 8 bases and J dropped 6; count of bases not matched to a gene: 9. The CDR3 region has the DNA TGTGCCAGCGCCGGGGGGGAGAGGGCCGAGCAGTACTTC. Encoded protein: CASAGGERAEQYF.

The V and J genes are TRBV5-1 and TRBJ2-5; the D is unclear. Germline lookup yields CDR1 SGHRS and CDR2 YFSETQ. The length of the CDR3 is 12 residues. Trimming left V 4 bases short and J 4 bases short, with 8 bases between. CDR3 amino acids: CASSLDGETQYF. The CDR3 DNA reads as TGCGCCAGCAGCCTGGACGGAGAGACCCAGTACTTC.